The rows below give T cell receptor beta chains drawn from one sample of a study of vaccination and CD4 T cells after COVID-19. TCRdb used MiXCR to reprocess the PCR reads, holding one entry per CDR3 protein. The repertoire holds about 6,800 distinct CDR3 sequences, about 60% seen once, with about 25% in the top ten. What these receptors recognize is not known. The sequenced material came from CD4+ T cells from blood, cultured in vitro. These receptors all come from a human donor in good health. The CDR3 runs from the conserved cysteine through the conserved F or W. The D gene is left open where the match is weak. Rows give clone size only sometimes, using once, few, many, or a class for an expanded clone.

size | J | V | D | DNA | CDR3
NA | TRBJ1-5 | TRBV20-1 | NA | TGCAGTCACGGACGGGCCCTCAATCAGCCCCAGCATTTT | CSHGRALNQPQHF
NA | TRBJ2-3 | TRBV20-1 | NA | TGCAGTGCTAGGGGTAGCACAGATACGCAGTATTTT | CSARGSTDTQYF
NA | TRBJ1-2 | TRBV10-3 | NA | TGTGCCATCAGTAGCCCAGCCAGGGCCAACGATGGCTACACCTTC | CAISSPARANDGYTF
NA | TRBJ2-7 | TRBV6-1 | TRBD1 | TGTGCCACCACAGGGGGCTATTACGAGCAGTACTTC | CATTGGYYEQYF
NA | TRBJ2-7 | TRBV12-3/TRBV12-4 | TRBD2 | TGTGCCGCGAGACTAGCGGGATCCCACGAGCAGTACTTC | CAARLAGSHEQYF
few | TRBJ2-1 | TRBV27 | NA | TGTGCCAGCAGTGCCAAGACTCCGCTTTACAATGAGCAGTTCTTC | CASSAKTPLYNEQFF
few | TRBJ2-5 | TRBV5-1 | NA | TGCGCCAGCAGCTTGCTTGGGGACCAAGAGACCCAGTACTTC | CASSLLGDQETQYF
few | TRBJ2-7 | TRBV6-1 | NA | TGTGCCAGCAGCGAGGTCGCAGGTTACGAGCAGTACTTC | CASSEVAGYEQYF
NA | TRBJ1-2 | TRBV6-2/TRBV6-3 | TRBD1 | TGTGCCAGCAGTCCGAGGACAGGGAAGGTTGACGGCTATGGCTACACCTTC | CASSPRTGKVDGYGYTF
NA | TRBJ2-7 | TRBV20-1 | TRBD1 | TGCAGTGCTAGTCCTACCACGACAGGGGGAAGCCGAGAGCAGTACTTC | CSASPTTTGGSREQYF
NA | TRBJ2-3 | TRBV20-1 | TRBD2 | TGCAGTGCCCAAAGATTACGGGGACTAGCCCTCACAGATACGCAGTATTTT | CSAQRLRGLALTDTQYF
NA | TRBJ1-2 | TRBV6-5 | NA | TGTGCCAGCAGTTTCCTCTCGGGTAATGGCTACACCTTC | CASSFLSGNGYTF
NA | TRBJ1-1 | TRBV6-1 | NA | TGTGCCAGCGAGGAGGGGGGGGGGAACACTGAAGCTTTCTTT | CASEEGGGNTEAFF
NA | TRBJ1-2 | TRBV12-3/TRBV12-4 | NA | TGTGCCAGCACCGCCGGGTCAGGGTCTGCCTATGGCTACACCTTC | CASTAGSGSAYGYTF
few | TRBJ1-2 | TRBV6-5 | NA | TGTGCCAGCAGTTACGGCATGACAGGCTATGGCTACACCTTC | CASSYGMTGYGYTF
NA | TRBJ2-5 | TRBV21-1 | NA | TGTGCCAGCAGCCCTAGACAGGGCCGCGAGACCCAGTACTTC | CASSPRQGRETQYF
once | TRBJ2-5 | TRBV5-1 | TRBD2 | TGCGCCAGCAGCTTAAGCGGGAGCCAGGAGACCCAGTACTTC | CASSLSGSQETQYF
NA | TRBJ1-5 | TRBV27 | NA | TGTGCCAGCAGTGCGGGAACGGGACGTGGCCAGCCCCAGCATTTT | CASSAGTGRGQPQHF
NA | TRBJ2-1 | TRBV20-1 | NA | TGCAGTGCCTCCTCAGGCCGGAGCCAAAAGCAGTTCTTC | CSASSGRSQKQFF
NA | TRBJ2-1 | TRBV20-1 | TRBD2 | TGCAGTGCTAAACTAGCGGGGCTCAATGAGCAGTTCTTC | CSAKLAGLNEQFF
few | TRBJ2-1 | TRBV4-2 | TRBD2 | TGTGCCAGCAGCCAAGAAACTAGCGGGATCGAGCAGTTCTTC | CASSQETSGIEQFF
NA | TRBJ2-1 | TRBV15 | TRBD2 | TGTGCCACCAGCAGTCAAGCGGGGGGGTGGATGATTGAGCAGTTCTTC | CATSSQAGGWMIEQFF
NA | TRBJ1-2 | TRBV6-1 | TRBD1 | TGTGCCAGCAGTACCCGGACAGGGGACTATGGCTACACCTTC | CASSTRTGDYGYTF
NA | TRBJ1-1 | TRBV7-2 | NA | TGTGCCAGCAGCTTAGGGCAGGGCCAAGAAGCTTTCTTT | CASSLGQGQEAFF
NA | TRBJ1-3 | TRBV6-1 | TRBD1 | TGTGCCAGCAGTGAAGGACAGGGGTATGGAAACACCATATATTTT | CASSEGQGYGNTIYF
NA | TRBJ1-5 | TRBV10-3 | NA | TGTGCCATCAGTGATGCCGGTATGGGCAATCAGCCCCAGCATTTT | CAISDAGMGNQPQHF
NA | TRBJ1-6 | TRBV12-2 | NA | TGTGCAAGTCGCGTAAGGGAGGCAGGCGGTGCAAATTCACCCCTCCACTTT | CASRVREAGGANSPLHF
NA | TRBJ2-3 | TRBV7-2 | TRBD1 | TGTGCCAGCAGCTTAGAGAGACAGGGGGCAAGGGATACGCAGTATTTT | CASSLERQGARDTQYF
NA | TRBJ2-1 | TRBV5-1 | TRBD2 | TGCGCCAGCAGCCCGGGGGGAGCGGGAGAATCCTACAATGAGCAGTTCTTC | CASSPGGAGESYNEQFF
NA | TRBJ2-5 | TRBV6-2/TRBV6-3 | TRBD2 | TGTGCCAGCAGTTACTCGACTAGCGGGGGAGAGACCCAGTACTTC | CASSYSTSGGETQYF
NA | TRBJ2-3 | TRBV6-1 | NA | TGTGCCAGCAAGCGGGCGGGGACGTTTCTCACAGATACGCAGTATTTT | CASKRAGTFLTDTQYF
NA | TRBJ2-5 | TRBV20-1 | NA | TGCAGTGCTATTAGTGCCTCCCGAGAGACCCAGTACTTC | CSAISASRETQYF
NA | TRBJ2-3 | TRBV14 | NA | TGTGCCAGCAGTCCCACGTCCACAGATACGCAGTATTTT | CASSPTSTDTQYF
NA | TRBJ1-4 | TRBV7-9 | NA | TGTGCCAGCAGCCCTAGCGGGGGCAGCGAAAAACTGTTTTTT | CASSPSGGSEKLFF
NA | TRBJ1-6 | TRBV6-5 | NA | TGTGCCAGCAGTTACAGACCTTCTCATTCACCCCTCCACTTT | CASSYRPSHSPLHF
few | TRBJ2-3 | TRBV5-1 | NA | TGCGCCAGCAGCTTGGCCTGGGCAGGGATAAGCACAGATACGCAGTATTTT | CASSLAWAGISTDTQYF
NA | TRBJ2-6 | TRBV7-9 | TRBD1 | TGTGCCAGCAGCTTAGAGGGGGCGCGGGGGGCCAACGTCCTGACTTTC | CASSLEGARGANVLTF
NA | TRBJ1-5 | TRBV15 | NA | TGTGCCACCAGCCAGAGGACAGTCTGGCATCAGCCCCAGCATTTT | CATSQRTVWHQPQHF
few | TRBJ2-7 | TRBV20-1 | TRBD1 | TGCAGTGCGTCAGACAGGGTGCGGGAGCAGTACTTC | CSASDRVREQYF
NA | TRBJ1-5 | TRBV5-4 | NA | TGTGCCAGCAGCCCCGGGCGGGGAGGAGATCAGCCCCAGCATTTT | CASSPGRGGDQPQHF
NA | TRBJ2-1 | TRBV29-1 | NA | TGCAGCGTCGATTCGGGATTTGGTAGGGTGAATGAGCAGTTCTTC | CSVDSGFGRVNEQFF
NA | TRBJ2-4 | TRBV30 | TRBD2 | TGTGCCTGGAGTGTACTCGGACTAGCGGTAAACATTCAGTACTTC | CAWSVLGLAVNIQYF
hyperexpanded | TRBJ1-2 | TRBV7-2 | NA | TGTGCCAGCAGCAAAGCACAGGGAAATGGCTACACCTTC | CASSKAQGNGYTF
NA | TRBJ1-2 | TRBV10-3 | NA | TGTGCCGCCAGGACGGGCCCTTTGCCCTTTGGCTACACCTTC | CAARTGPLPFGYTF
NA | TRBJ2-5 | TRBV2 | NA | TGTGCCAGCAGTGCATGGGGGGAGACCCAGTACTTC | CASSAWGETQYF
NA | TRBJ1-1 | TRBV7-2 | NA | TGTGCCAGCAGCTTAGAACACCGCAGGGTCACTGAAGCTTTCTTT | CASSLEHRRVTEAFF
NA | TRBJ1-2 | TRBV19 | NA | TGTGCCAGTAGTATCCGAAGGACCAGGGTTGGGAGCTACACCTTC | CASSIRRTRVGSYTF
NA | TRBJ2-2 | TRBV6-2/TRBV6-3 | TRBD2 | TGTGCCAGCAGTTGGACTAGCGGTAACACCGGGGAGCTGTTTTTT | CASSWTSGNTGELFF
NA | TRBJ1-1 | TRBV20-1 | TRBD1 | TGCAGTGCTAGAGGGACAGGGGAGCCCTTAGGAGCTTTCTTT | CSARGTGEPLGAFF
NA | TRBJ2-3 | TRBV7-9 | TRBD2 | TGTGCCAGCAGGCCTACGGGGGGGGGGTGGACAGATACGCAGTATTTT | CASRPTGGGWTDTQYF
NA | TRBJ2-3 | TRBV28 | TRBD2 | TGTGCCAGCAGCACAACTAGCGGGGGCGGGGGTACGCAGTATTTT | CASSTTSGGGGTQYF
NA | TRBJ2-7 | TRBV2 | NA | TGTGCCAGCAGTGAAGATTTTCAGGACAAAAGGGGCTACGAGCAGTACTTC | CASSEDFQDKRGYEQYF
few | TRBJ1-2 | TRBV20-1 | TRBD1 | TGCAGTGCTAGTGGGACAGGGAAAGGTCACTATGGCTACACCTTC | CSASGTGKGHYGYTF
few | TRBJ2-2 | TRBV15 | TRBD2 | TGTGCCACCAGCAGAGAGGGGGGGACCGGGGAGCTGTTTTTT | CATSREGGTGELFF
NA | TRBJ2-1 | TRBV7-8 | TRBD2 | TGTGCCAGCAGCCCGGGCCGGGACTACGTTTACAATGAGCAGTTCTTC | CASSPGRDYVYNEQFF
NA | TRBJ1-5 | TRBV19 | NA | TGTGCCAGTAGTAACCCCGGCCAGATTCAGCCCCAGCATTTT | CASSNPGQIQPQHF
NA | TRBJ2-5 | TRBV6-2/TRBV6-3 | TRBD2 | TGTGCCAGCAGGACACCTAGCGGAGCCCAAGAGACCCAGTACTTC | CASRTPSGAQETQYF
NA | TRBJ1-5 | TRBV6-1 | NA | TGTGCCAGCAGCGACAGCTTTACTCAGCCCCAGCATTTT | CASSDSFTQPQHF
NA | TRBJ2-5 | TRBV6-1 | TRBD2 | TGTGCCAGCAGTAACCTCCCTGCGGGGGGGAAGGAGACCCAGTACTTC | CASSNLPAGGKETQYF